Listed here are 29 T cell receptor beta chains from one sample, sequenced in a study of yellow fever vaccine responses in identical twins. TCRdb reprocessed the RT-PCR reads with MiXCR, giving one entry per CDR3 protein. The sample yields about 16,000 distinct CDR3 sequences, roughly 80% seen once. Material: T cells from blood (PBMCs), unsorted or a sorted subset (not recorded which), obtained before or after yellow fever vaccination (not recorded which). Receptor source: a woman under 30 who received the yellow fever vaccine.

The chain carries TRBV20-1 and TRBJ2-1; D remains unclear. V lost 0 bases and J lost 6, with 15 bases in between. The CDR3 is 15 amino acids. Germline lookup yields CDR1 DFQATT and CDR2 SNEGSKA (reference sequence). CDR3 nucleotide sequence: TGCAGTGCTAGAGATGTGGGGAACCCCGTCAATGAGCAGTTCTTC. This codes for CSARDVGNPVNEQFF.

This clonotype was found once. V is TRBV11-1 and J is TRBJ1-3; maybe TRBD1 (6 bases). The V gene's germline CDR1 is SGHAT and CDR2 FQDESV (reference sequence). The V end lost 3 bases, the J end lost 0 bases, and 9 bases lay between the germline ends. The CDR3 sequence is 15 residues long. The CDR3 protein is CASSLSDSSGNTIYF. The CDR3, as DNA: TGTGCCAGCAGCTTGTCGGACAGCTCTGGAAACACCATATATTTT.

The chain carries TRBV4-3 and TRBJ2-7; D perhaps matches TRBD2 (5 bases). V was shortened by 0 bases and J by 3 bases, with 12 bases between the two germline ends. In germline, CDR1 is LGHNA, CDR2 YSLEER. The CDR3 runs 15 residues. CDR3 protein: CASSQERWGVYEQYF. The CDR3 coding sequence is TGCGCCAGCAGCCAAGAAAGGTGGGGAGTCTACGAGCAGTACTTC.

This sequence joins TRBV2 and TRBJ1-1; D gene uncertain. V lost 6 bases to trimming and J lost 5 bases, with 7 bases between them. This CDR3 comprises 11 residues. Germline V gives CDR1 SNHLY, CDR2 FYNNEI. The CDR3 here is CASRERTEAFF. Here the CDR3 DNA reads TGTGCCAGCAGAGAAAGAACTGAAGCTTTCTTT.

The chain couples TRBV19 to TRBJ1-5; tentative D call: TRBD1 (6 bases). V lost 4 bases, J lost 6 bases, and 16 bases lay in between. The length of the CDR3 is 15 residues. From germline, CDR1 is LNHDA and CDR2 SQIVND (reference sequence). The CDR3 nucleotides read TGTGCCAGTAGTAAAATGACAGGCGGTGCTCAGCCCCAGCATTTT. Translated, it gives CASSKMTGGAQPQHF.

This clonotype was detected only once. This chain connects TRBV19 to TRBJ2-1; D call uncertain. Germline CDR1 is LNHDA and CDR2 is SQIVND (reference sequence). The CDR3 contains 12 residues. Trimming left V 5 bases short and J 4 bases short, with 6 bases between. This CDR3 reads CASSLGYNEQFF. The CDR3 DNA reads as TGTGCCAGTAGTCTTGGGTACAATGAGCAGTTCTTC.

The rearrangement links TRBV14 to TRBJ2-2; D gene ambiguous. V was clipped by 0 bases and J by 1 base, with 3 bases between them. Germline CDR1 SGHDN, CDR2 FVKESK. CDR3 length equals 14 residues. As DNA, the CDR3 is TGTGCCAGCAGCCAAGATTGGAACACCGGGGAGCTGTTTTTT. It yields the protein CASSQDWNTGELFF.

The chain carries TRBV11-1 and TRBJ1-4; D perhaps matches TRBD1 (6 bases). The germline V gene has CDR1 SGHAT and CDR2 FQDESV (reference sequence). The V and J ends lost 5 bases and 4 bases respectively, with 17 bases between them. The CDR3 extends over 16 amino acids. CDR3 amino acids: CASSPPGGGSNEKLFF. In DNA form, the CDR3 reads TGTGCCAGCAGCCCACCCGGGGGCGGCAGTAATGAAAAACTGTTTTTT.

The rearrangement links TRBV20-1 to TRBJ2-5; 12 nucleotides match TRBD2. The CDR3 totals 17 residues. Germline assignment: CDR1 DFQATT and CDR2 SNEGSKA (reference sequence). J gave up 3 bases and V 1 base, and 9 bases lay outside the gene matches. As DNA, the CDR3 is TGCAGTGCTAGAGGAGGAAAACGACTAGCGGGGGAAGAGACCCAGTACTTC. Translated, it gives CSARGGKRLAGEETQYF.

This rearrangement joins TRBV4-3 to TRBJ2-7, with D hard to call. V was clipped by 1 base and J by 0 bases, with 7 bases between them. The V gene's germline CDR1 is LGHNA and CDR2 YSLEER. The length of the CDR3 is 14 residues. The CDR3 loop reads CASSQGLFSYEQYF. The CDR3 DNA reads TGCGCCAGCAGCCAAGGACTCTTCTCCTACGAGCAGTACTTC.

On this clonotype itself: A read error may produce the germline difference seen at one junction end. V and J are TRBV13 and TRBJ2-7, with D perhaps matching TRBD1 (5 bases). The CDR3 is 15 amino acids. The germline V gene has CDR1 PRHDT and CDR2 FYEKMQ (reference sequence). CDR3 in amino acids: CASSKRMGLNYEQYF. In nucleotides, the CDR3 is TGTGCCAGCAGCAAACGGATGGGGCTCAACTACGAACAGTACTTC.

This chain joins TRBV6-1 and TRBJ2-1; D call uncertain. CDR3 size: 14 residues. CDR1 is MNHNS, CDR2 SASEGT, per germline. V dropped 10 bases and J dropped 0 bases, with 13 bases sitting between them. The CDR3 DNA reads TGTGCCACCCTCCCCCAGAGCTCCTACAATGAGCAGTTCTTC. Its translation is CATLPQSSYNEQFF.

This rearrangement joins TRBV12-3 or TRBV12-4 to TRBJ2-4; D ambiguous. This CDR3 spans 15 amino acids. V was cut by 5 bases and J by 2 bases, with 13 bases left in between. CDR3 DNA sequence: TGTGCCAGCAGTCTTACGGGTAGCCCCAAAAACATTCAGTACTTC. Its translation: CASSLTGSPKNIQYF.

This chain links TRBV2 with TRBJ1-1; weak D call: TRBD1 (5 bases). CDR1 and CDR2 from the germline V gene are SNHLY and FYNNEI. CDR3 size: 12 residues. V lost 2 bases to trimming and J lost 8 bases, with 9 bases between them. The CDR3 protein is CASSERGSEAFF. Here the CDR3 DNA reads TGTGCCAGCAGTGAAAGGGGATCAGAAGCTTTCTTT.

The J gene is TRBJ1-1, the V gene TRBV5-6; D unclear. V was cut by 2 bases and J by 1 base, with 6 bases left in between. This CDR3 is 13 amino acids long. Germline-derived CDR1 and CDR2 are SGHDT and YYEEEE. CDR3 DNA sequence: TGTGCCAGCAGCTTCCCGACGAACACTGAAGCTTTCTTT. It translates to CASSFPTNTEAFF.

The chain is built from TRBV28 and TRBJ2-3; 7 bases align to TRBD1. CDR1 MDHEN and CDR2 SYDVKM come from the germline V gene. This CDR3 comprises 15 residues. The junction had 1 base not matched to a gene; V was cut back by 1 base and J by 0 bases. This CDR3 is CASSLYRGSTDTQYF. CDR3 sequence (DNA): TGTGCCAGCAGTTTATACAGGGGAAGCACAGATACGCAGTATTTT.

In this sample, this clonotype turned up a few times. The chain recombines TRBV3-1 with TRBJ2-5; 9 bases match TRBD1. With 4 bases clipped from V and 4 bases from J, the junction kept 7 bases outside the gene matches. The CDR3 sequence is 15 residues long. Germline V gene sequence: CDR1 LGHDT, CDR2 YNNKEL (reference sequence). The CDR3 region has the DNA TGTGCCAGCAGCCCTTGGGACAGGGTGCGAGAGACCCAGTACTTC. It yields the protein CASSPWDRVRETQYF.

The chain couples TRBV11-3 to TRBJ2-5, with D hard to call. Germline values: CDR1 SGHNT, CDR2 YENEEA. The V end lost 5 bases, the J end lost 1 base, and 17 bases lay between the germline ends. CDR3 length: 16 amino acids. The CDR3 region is CASSLPKKIFQETQYF. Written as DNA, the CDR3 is TGTGCCAGCAGCCTGCCAAAGAAAATATTCCAAGAGACCCAGTACTTC.

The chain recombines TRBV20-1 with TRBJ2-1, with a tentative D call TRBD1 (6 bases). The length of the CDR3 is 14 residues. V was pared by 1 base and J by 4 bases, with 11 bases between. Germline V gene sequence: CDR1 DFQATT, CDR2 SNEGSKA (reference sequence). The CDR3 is CSARGRTEYNEQFF. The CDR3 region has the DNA TGCAGTGCTAGAGGAAGGACAGAATACAATGAGCAGTTCTTC.

The CDR3 region is CASSLGLARNEQFF. The CDR3 DNA reads TGCGCCAGCAGCCTCGGACTAGCGAGGAATGAGCAGTTCTTC. The V and J genes are TRBV5-1 and TRBJ2-1, with 9 bases fitting TRBD2. Trimming took 4 bases from V and 7 from J; bases not matched to a gene: 6. This CDR3 spans 14 amino acids. Germline V CDR1 and CDR2: SGHRS, YFSETQ.

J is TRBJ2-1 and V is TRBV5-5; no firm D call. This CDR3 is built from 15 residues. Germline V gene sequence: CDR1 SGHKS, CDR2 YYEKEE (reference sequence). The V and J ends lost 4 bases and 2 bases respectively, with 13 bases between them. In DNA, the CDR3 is TGTGCCAGCAGCAAAGACCGCCCCACCTACAATGAGCAGTTCTTC. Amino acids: CASSKDRPTYNEQFF.

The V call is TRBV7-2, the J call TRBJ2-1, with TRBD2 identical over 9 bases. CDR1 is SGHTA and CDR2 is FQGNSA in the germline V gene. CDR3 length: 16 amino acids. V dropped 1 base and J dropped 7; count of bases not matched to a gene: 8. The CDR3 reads CASSLGLAGVGNEQFF. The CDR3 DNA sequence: TGTGCCAGCAGCTTAGGGTTAGCGGGGGTTGGGAATGAGCAGTTCTTC. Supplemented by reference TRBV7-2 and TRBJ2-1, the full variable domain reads GAGVSQSPSNKVTEKGKDVELRCDPISGHTALYWYRQSLGQGLEFLIYFQGNSAPDKSGLPSDRFSAERTGGSVSTLTIQRTQQEDSAVYLCASSLGLAGVGNEQFFGPGTRLTVL.

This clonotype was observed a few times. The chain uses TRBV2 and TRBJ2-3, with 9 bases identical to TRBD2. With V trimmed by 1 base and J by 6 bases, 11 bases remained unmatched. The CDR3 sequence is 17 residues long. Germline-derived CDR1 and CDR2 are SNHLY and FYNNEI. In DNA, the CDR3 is TGTGCCAGCAGTGAAGATCCAGCGGGGGGACTCCTTGATACGCAGTATTTT. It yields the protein CASSEDPAGGLLDTQYF.

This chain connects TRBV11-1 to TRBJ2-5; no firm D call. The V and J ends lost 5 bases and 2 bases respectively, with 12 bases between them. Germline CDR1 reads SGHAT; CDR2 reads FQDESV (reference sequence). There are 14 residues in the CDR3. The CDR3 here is CASSPMSLQETQYF. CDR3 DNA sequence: TGTGCCAGCAGCCCTATGAGCTTACAAGAGACCCAGTACTTC.

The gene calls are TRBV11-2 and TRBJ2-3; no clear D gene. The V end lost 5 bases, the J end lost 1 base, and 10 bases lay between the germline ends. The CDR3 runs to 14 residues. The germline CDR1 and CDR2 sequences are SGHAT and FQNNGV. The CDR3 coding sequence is TGTGCCAGCAGCAGGAATCTGGGCACAGATACGCAGTATTTT. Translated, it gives CASSRNLGTDTQYF.

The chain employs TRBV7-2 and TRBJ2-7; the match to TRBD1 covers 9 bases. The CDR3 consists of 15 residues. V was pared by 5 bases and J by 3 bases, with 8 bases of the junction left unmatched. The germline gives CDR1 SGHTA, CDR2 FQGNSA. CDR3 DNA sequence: TGTGCCAGCAGCCAAAATAGGGACAGGGACTACGAGCAGTACTTC. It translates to CASSQNRDRDYEQYF.

Written as DNA, the CDR3 is TGTGCCAGCAGCTTATCGGGCAACTCCTACGAGCAGTACTTC. It yields the protein CASSLSGNSYEQYF. The V gene is TRBV7-3, the J gene TRBJ2-7; D not resolved. Trimming shortened V by 2 bases and J by 0 bases, and 8 bases separated the two germline ends. The CDR3 is made up of 14 amino acids. CDR1 SGHTA and CDR2 FQGTGA come from the germline V gene.

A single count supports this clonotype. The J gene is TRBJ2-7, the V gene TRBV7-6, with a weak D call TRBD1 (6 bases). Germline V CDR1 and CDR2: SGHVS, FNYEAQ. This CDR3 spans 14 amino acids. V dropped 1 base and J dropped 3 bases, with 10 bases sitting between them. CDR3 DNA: TGTGCCAGCAGCTTAGACAGGGACGACTACGAGCAGTACTTC. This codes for CASSLDRDDYEQYF.

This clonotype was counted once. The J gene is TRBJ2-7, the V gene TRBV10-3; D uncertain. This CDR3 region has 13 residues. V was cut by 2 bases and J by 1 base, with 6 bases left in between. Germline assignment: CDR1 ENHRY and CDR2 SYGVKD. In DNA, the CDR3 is TGTGCCATCAGTGAGCAAAAATCCTACGAGCAGTACTTC. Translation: CAISEQKSYEQYF.